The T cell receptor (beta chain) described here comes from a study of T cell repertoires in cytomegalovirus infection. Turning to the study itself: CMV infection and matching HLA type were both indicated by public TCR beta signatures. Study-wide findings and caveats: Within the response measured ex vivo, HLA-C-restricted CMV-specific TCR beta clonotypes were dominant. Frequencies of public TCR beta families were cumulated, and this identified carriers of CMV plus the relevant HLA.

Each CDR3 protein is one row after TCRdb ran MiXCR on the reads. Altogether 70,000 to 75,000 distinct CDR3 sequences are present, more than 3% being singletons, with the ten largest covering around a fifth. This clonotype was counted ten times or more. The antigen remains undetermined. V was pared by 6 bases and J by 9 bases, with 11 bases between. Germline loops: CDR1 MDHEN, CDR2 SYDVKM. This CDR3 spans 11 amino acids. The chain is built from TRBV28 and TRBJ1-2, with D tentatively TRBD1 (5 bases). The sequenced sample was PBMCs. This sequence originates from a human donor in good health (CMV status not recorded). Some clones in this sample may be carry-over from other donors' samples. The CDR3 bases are TGTGCCAGCAGGACCAGGGAGAGCTACACCTTC. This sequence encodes CASRTRESYTF.